This T cell receptor (beta chain) derives from a study of T cells in Graves' hyperthyroidism and ophthalmopathy. As for the study in general: Peripheral blood sampling occurred at initial diagnosis, before any treatment.

A Clinical Activity Score of at least 3, a NOSPECS grade of at least 4 and a duration under 3 months were recorded in the ophthalmopathy patients. The source of the PBMCs was approximately 9.5 ml of fresh peripheral blood. A word on this clonotype: The antigen remains undetermined.

Findings of the study overall: The blood repertoire included most of the expanded thyroid clonotypes above 0.001.

TCR beta CDR3 region amplification was performed from RNA transcripts. First-round RT-PCR targeting the TCR CDR3 was performed with the HTBI primer set. TCRdb ran MiXCR on the multiplex PCR reads and lists one entry per CDR3 protein. The sample holds roughly 500,000 distinct CDR3 sequences, less than 25% seen once. This TCR was recovered from a woman in her 70s with Graves' ophthalmopathy. The sample taken for sequencing was blood.

The CDR3 bases are TGTGCCAGCAGGGGAGGGGGCCAAGAGACCCAGTACTTC. This sequence encodes CASRGGGQETQYF. This sequence joins TRBV6-1 and TRBJ2-5; TRBD2 might be the D (7 bases). From germline, CDR1 is MNHNS and CDR2 SASEGT. The CDR3 runs to 13 residues. V was cut by 6 bases and J by 1 base, with 9 bases left in between.